This T cell receptor (beta chain) comes out of a study of shared clonotypes between healthy human individuals (dated by TCRdb to 2020 to 2022). In the study overall: Three men and a couple of women, aged 18 to 49 years, made up the cohort. For each donor, CD4 naive and CD4 memory were each given three plates, CD8 naive was given two plates, and CD8 memory was given one plate. Blood TCR repertoires of 5 or 6 healthy adults were deeply sequenced to estimate repertoire size and the extent of clonotype sharing between individuals. To increase sequencing depth and limit assay-specific biases, different laboratories used diverse techniques to prepare libraries and sequence TCR repertoires. Between about 0.94 and 8.9 billion PBMCs per donor were obtained by leukapheresis. The investigation overall reported the following: Rarefaction of sorted-subset datasets indicated incomplete sequencing despite the large sequencing depth. Compared with non-shared clonotypes, the clonotypes found in all four sorted-subset donors had higher generation probabilities. The genetic and exposure-history diversity represented was limited by the small number of donors. Only blood was sampled, and tissue TCR repertoires likely differ from those in blood. When a few donors were compared, the shared fraction of clonotypes was roughly 4.8% for naive CD4, about 4% for naive CD8, roughly 2.3% for memory CD4, and less than 0.45% for memory CD8. Estimated clonotype richness was generally larger for naive than for memory subsets. Pairwise subsampling led to the expectation that sequencing depth would affect the degree of clonotype sharing among donors.

CD8 naive samples consisted of CD45RO-negative cells that were positively selected for CCR7, yielding a CD45RA+CCR7+ population without TemRA cells. Healthy HIV-negative adults with no recently reported acute infections or vaccinations were included as donors. Only Caucasian adults living in Nashville, Tennessee, USA were represented among the donors. After blood collection by leukapheresis, PBMCs were isolated using Ficoll-Histopaque density gradient centrifugation and then cryopreserved in the vapor phase of liquid nitrogen. Analytical flow cytometry was used to check the purity and quantity of every magnetically sorted T cell population. Genomic DNA was isolated from every sorted fraction and measured by UV absorbance on a Nanodrop 2000c. TCR CDR3 regions were amplified from genomic DNA by multiplex PCR using the deep immunoSEQ assay. Extracted genomic DNA from each cell subset was spread evenly across all wells of several immunoSEQ 96-well plates, with each plate serving as a replicate. For sorted subsets, approximately 190 ng genomic DNA, equal to approximately 30,000 T cell genomes, was loaded into each replicate PCR. The purified libraries were quantified using a Qubit 3.0 fluorometer, sized with a Bioanalyzer 2100, and then quantified again using the KAPA Library Quantification kit. A separate single-read 150-cycle Illumina NextSeq 550 flow cell was used to sequence each immunoSEQ 96-well plate. The source study handled its data this way. Because the immunoSEQ output included only junctional sequences and no quality scores, the filtering could not be the same as the filtering used for full-length reads. To assign V/J genes and CDR3, sequences were annotated against IMGT germline references using PyIR, a Python wrapper for IgBLAST v1.9. Any read was removed if the V/J assignment was weak (E-value above 1e-6), the CDR3 was missing, or the read contained stop codons, out-of-frame junctions, or ambiguous translated residues. V3J clonotypes were defined as sequences sharing the same inferred V gene, J gene, and CDR3 amino acid sequence. Percentage overlap between repertoires was calculated by dividing the number of shared unique clonotypes by the size of the smaller repertoire. Richness of each repertoire was evaluated using RTK rarefaction, the Chao1 estimator, and Recon v2.1 estimates of unobserved clonotypes. Generation probabilities were computed with OLGA for all TCRbeta clonotypes obtained by the gDNA method from several donors. TCRdb stores this immuneACCESS table with in-frame sequences only. Part of the clones is absent; in the studies checked, under half of the shortfall reflects unresolved V genes, and no reason is known for the rest. V, J and clone size are taken as reported in that table, and D and trimming were inferred from the DNA itself. The sample contains about 2 million clones, just under 95% of them found a single time. The top ten hold 1.2% of the sample.

In its sample, this clone was seen once. Its binding antigen is unknown. Nothing much larger sits one base from this clone, and base qualities are not available. Measured from the cysteine to the phenylalanine, the CDR3 is 14 residues long. Only the CDR3 DNA stays, 42 bases, in frame from base 1. At the junction V is shortened by 2 bases and J by 0 bases, with 8 bases in between. CDR1 and CDR2 are read off the germline V gene (reference sequence) as MNHEY and SMNVEV. The chain uses TRBV27 and TRBJ2-7, with an unclear D gene assignment. The specimen was naive CD8+ T cells sorted from blood. The cell subset or site label for this specimen denotes: CD45RA+CCR7+. This clonotype originated in a man aged 18-30 years in good health. The nucleotides read TGTGCCAGCAGTTTACTGTCCAGCTCCTACGAGCAGTACTTC. The translation is CASSLLSSSYEQYF.